The 14 T cell receptor beta chains reported below all come from one sample, sequenced in a study of neurological immune-mediated disorders. TCRdb re-called the 5' RACE reads through MiXCR, storing one row per CDR3 protein. Here the sample spans over 35,000 distinct CDR3 sequences, around 4.3% being singletons. Sequenced: PBMCs. Every receptor here comes from a woman aged 55-70 years with multiple sclerosis.

This clonotype was seen ten or more times. The DNA for the CDR3 is TGTGCCAGCAGTTCTCCCACTTCATTTAACACCGGGGAGCTGTTTTTT. Translating gives CASSSPTSFNTGELFF. The chain links TRBV12-3 or TRBV12-4 to TRBJ2-2; no firm D call. The CDR3 is made up of 16 amino acids. V dropped 4 bases and J dropped 2 bases, with 14 bases sitting between them.

The rearrangement links TRBV9 to TRBJ2-2; 8 bases are a match to TRBD2. The CDR3 spans 16 residues. The trim removed 0 bases at V and 4 bases at J, leaving 5 bases unmatched. Germline loops: CDR1 SGDLS, CDR2 YYNGEE. This chain's CDR3 is CASSVATSGRTGELFF. CDR3 DNA sequence: TGTGCCAGCAGCGTAGCCACTAGCGGACGCACCGGGGAGCTGTTTTTT.

This clonotype showed up just a few times. V gene TRBV7-9 combines with J gene TRBJ2-3; no clear D. This CDR3 has 16 amino acids. Germline-derived CDR1 and CDR2 are SEHNR and FQNEAQ (reference sequence). The germline V and J ends were trimmed by 4 bases and 0 bases, with 14 bases remaining between them. CDR3 in amino acids: CASSSPPTTSTDTQYF. The CDR3 nucleotides read TGTGCCAGCAGCTCCCCCCCAACCACTAGCACAGATACGCAGTATTTT.

This clonotype was recorded many times. This chain joins TRBV20-1 and TRBJ2-2; 8 nucleotides line up with TRBD2. Losses at the gene ends were 6 bases for V and 8 bases for J; bases not matched to a gene: 17. The CDR3 has 16 amino acids. Germline CDR1 and CDR2: DFQATT and SNEGSKA (reference sequence). The CDR3: CSAQGLAWSISGELFF. Here the CDR3 DNA reads TGCAGTGCCCAAGGACTAGCTTGGTCGATTTCGGGGGAGCTGTTTTTT.

This clonotype was seen more than once but under ten times. For the CDR3, the DNA is TGTGCCAGCTCACGGGACATTAGTCGGAACAATCAGCCCCAGCATTTT. Residues: CASSRDISRNNQPQHF. J is TRBJ1-5 and V is TRBV18; weak D call: TRBD1 (6 bases). This CDR3 is built from 16 residues. Trimming removed 4 bases at V and 3 bases at J, with 16 bases between. Looked up from germline, CDR1 is KGHSH and CDR2 is LQKENI.

In this sample, this clonotype turned up a few times. The chain employs TRBV6-6 and TRBJ2-3; D possibly uses TRBD1 or TRBD2 (5 bases each). CDR3 size: 10 residues. Germline V gene data show CDR1 as MNHNY and CDR2 as SVGAGI (reference sequence). V lost 9 bases and J lost 13, with 14 bases in between. CDR3 sequence: CARTGTGEYF. In DNA form, the CDR3 reads TGTGCCAGGACCGGGACCGGGGAGTATTTT.

There are many counts of this clonotype. The chain employs TRBV20-1 and TRBJ2-1; 7 bases are a match to TRBD2. Trimming at V came to 0 bases and at J to 5 bases, leaving 7 bases not matched to a gene. The CDR3 spans 15 residues. Per the germline V gene, CDR1 is DFQATT and CDR2 is SNEGSKA (reference sequence). The CDR3 nucleotides are TGCAGTGCTAGAGATCTAAGGGCGGGAGACAATGAGCAGTTCTTC. It is translated as CSARDLRAGDNEQFF.

This clonotype was seen many times. The genes are TRBV25-1 and TRBJ2-7; 10 bases fit TRBD1. V lost 8 bases to trimming and J lost 5 bases; unmatched junction nucleotides: 6. The CDR3 loop spans 13 amino acids. Germline assignment: CDR1 MGHDK and CDR2 SYGVNS. The CDR3 DNA follows: TGTGCCAGCGCAAGACAGGGGGCGGACGAGCAGTACTTC. Translated, it gives CASARQGADEQYF.

This clonotype appeared many times. This rearrangement joins TRBV20-1 to TRBJ1-6; possible D gene TRBD1, 6 bases. Germline V gives CDR1 DFQATT, CDR2 SNEGSKA (reference sequence). The CDR3 length is 17 residues. With 3 bases removed from V and 5 bases from J, the gap between germline ends came to 20 bases. CDR3 sequence: CSASASGAGHDNSPLHF. As DNA, the CDR3 is TGCAGTGCTAGTGCATCTGGGGCGGGACATGATAATTCACCCCTCCACTTT.

This clonotype was picked up many times. This chain connects TRBV20-1 to TRBJ1-2; 11 bases line up with TRBD1. J gave up 6 bases and V 4 bases, and 10 bases lay outside the gene matches. Germline lookup yields CDR1 DFQATT and CDR2 SNEGSKA (reference sequence). CDR3 length: 15 residues. CDR3 sequence: CSATKPDRGRNGYTF. The DNA of the CDR3 is TGCAGTGCTACCAAACCGGACAGGGGGCGAAATGGCTACACCTTC.

This clonotype was seen repeatedly, ten times or more. The chain's CDR3 is CASSRQGRNTEAFF. The CDR3 region has the DNA TGCGCCAGCAGCCGACAGGGTAGGAACACTGAAGCTTTCTTT. This chain connects TRBV4-3 to TRBJ1-1, with TRBD1 matching 7 bases. The ends lost 4 bases at V and 1 base at J; junction bases unmatched: 3. This CDR3 has 14 residues. Germline V gene data show CDR1 as LGHNA and CDR2 as YSLEER.

This clonotype has at least ten counts. V and J are TRBV3-1 and TRBJ1-1; weak D call: TRBD1 (5 bases). CDR1 LGHDT and CDR2 YNNKEL come from the germline V gene (reference sequence). The CDR3 is made up of 15 amino acids. Deletions cut 4 bases from V and 1 base from J, with 13 bases between. CDR3 DNA sequence: TGTGCCAGCAGCCCCGGGGACGGAGAGAACACTGAAGCTTTCTTT. Translation: CASSPGDGENTEAFF.

This sequence joins TRBV14 and TRBJ2-4, with D uncertain. The germline CDR1 and CDR2 sequences are SGHDN and FVKESK. The V and J ends lost 3 bases and 7 bases respectively, with 10 bases between them. The CDR3 has 13 amino acids. CDR3 sequence reads: CASSQGNRNIQYF. Here the CDR3 DNA reads TGTGCCAGCAGCCAGGGAAACCGCAACATTCAGTACTTC.

This clonotype appeared many times. The chain links TRBV20-1 to TRBJ2-2; perhaps TRBD1 as D (6 bases). Per the germline V gene, CDR1 is DFQATT and CDR2 is SNEGSKA (reference sequence). V dropped 0 bases and J dropped 5 bases, with 13 bases sitting between them. This CDR3 is built from 15 residues. CDR3 sequence: CSARDWVGATGELFF. The DNA for the CDR3 is TGCAGTGCTAGAGATTGGGTGGGGGCTACCGGGGAGCTGTTTTTT.